A selection of T cell receptor beta chains follows, all from one sample in a study of CD8+CD57+ T cells in acquired aplastic anemia. TCRdb called the reads again in MiXCR, with one record for every CDR3 protein. The repertoire has approximately 250,000 distinct CDR3 sequences, 70% to 85% of them found once; the top ten carry 42%. Sequencing was carried out using sorted CD4+, CD8+, or CD8+CD57+ T cells (not recorded which) from PBMCs. These receptors came from a human donor with aplastic anemia. Both conserved end residues are part of each CDR3. D genes are given only for firm matches. Where a row states a size, it is once, few, many or the class of an expanded clone; other rows omit it.

clone_size | j_call | d_call | v_call | cdr3_nt | cdr3_aa
- | TRBJ2-5 | - | TRBV7-2 | TGTGCCAGCAGCGATGGAGGCACAGAGCAGCAGTACTTC | CASSDGGTEQQYF
- | TRBJ2-1 | TRBD2 | TRBV19 | TGTGCTAGTAGTATAACTAGCGGGAGCATCAATGAGCAGTTCTTC | CASSITSGSINEQFF
- | TRBJ1-4 | - | TRBV9 | TGTGCCAGCAGTGGGGCTTCGGGAGGAGACTTCACTGAAAAACTGTTTTTT | CASSGASGGDFTEKLFF
- | TRBJ2-3 | - | TRBV5-6 | TGTGCCAGCAGCTTGTTACGACGTCCCGATACGCAGTATTTT | CASSLLRRPDTQYF
- | TRBJ1-5 | - | TRBV5-1 | TGCGCCAGCAGCGCGGGGGATAGCAATCAGCCCCAGCATTTT | CASSAGDSNQPQHF
- | TRBJ2-7 | TRBD1 | TRBV25-1 | TGTGCCAGCGGGGAATTGGGGACAGATAAGCAGTATTTC | CASGELGTDKQYF
- | TRBJ1-6 | - | TRBV2 | TGTGCCAGCAGGAAGGTAGAAAACACCAATTCGCAGTTCCACTTT | CASRKVENTNSQFHF
- | TRBJ1-6 | - | TRBV7-2 | TGTGCCAGCAGTTCGGACCAGGATAATTCACCCCTCCACTTT | CASSSDQDNSPLHF
- | TRBJ2-3 | TRBD2 | TRBV19 | TGTGCCAGTAGTGTGGGGGGGAAGACTTCCAATGCGCAGTTTTTT | CASSVGGKTSNAQFF
- | TRBJ2-7 | - | TRBV7-6 | TGTGCCAGCAGCTTTTGTTCCTATAATTCACCCCACCACTACTTC | CASSFCSYNSPHHYF
- | TRBJ1-1 | - | TRBV6-4 | TGTGCCAGCAGTTTAGATCAGACATCGAACACTGAAGCTTTCTTT | CASSLDQTSNTEAFF
once | TRBJ2-3 | - | TRBV9 | TGTGCCAGCAGCGTAGCCCTCGGGGTTGGTATCATGGCAGATACGCAGTATTTT | CASSVALGVGIMADTQYF
- | TRBJ2-5 | - | TRBV12-3/TRBV12-4 | TGTGCCAGTGCGAAAGTGGGCCGAGAGACCCAGTACTTC | CASAKVGRETQYF
few | TRBJ1-6 | - | TRBV7-6 | TGTGCCAGCAGCTCTGACAGAGGGCTCGCTCCCCTCCACTTT | CASSSDRGLAPLHF
- | TRBJ2-1 | - | TRBV7-8 | TGTGCCAGCAGCTTAGAGGGAAGCGCCGATACGCATGATCAGTTCTTC | CASSLEGSADTHDQFF
- | TRBJ2-7 | - | TRBV2 | TGTGCCAGCAGCGAGTCCCCCATGGGGGGAGAGCGGTACGAGCAGTACTTC | CASSESPMGGERYEQYF
- | TRBJ2-3 | - | TRBV7-6 | TGTGCCAGCAGCTCAGCGTACCAACCCGATCAGCACTATTTT | CASSSAYQPDQHYF
- | TRBJ2-1 | - | TRBV19 | TGTGCCAGCAGCTTAGCGTCCGGGACCTACAATGAGCAGTCCTTC | CASSLASGTYNEQSF
- | TRBJ1-2 | - | TRBV7-2 | TGTGCCAGCAGTGAGTCGTATAGCAATCAGCCCCAGCACACCTTC | CASSESYSNQPQHTF
- | TRBJ1-4 | TRBD1 | TRBV2 | TGTGCCAGCACCTTCAAACAGGGGGCGGGAGAAAAACTGTTTTTT | CASTFKQGAGEKLFF
- | TRBJ2-2 | - | TRBV6-6 | TGTGCCAGCATCTACGGAGAAAACACCGGGGAGCTGTCTTGG | CASIYGENTGELSW
- | TRBJ2-3 | - | TRBV7-8 | TGTGCCAGCAGCCTTGGACGAGCGCCAGGTACGCAGTATTTT | CASSLGRAPGTQYF
- | TRBJ2-1 | TRBD1 | TRBV9 | TGTGCCAGCAGCGCCCGGACAGGGAACACCGGGGAGCAGTTCTTC | CASSARTGNTGEQFF
- | TRBJ2-3 | TRBD2 | TRBV9 | TGTGCCAGCAGCGTAGCGGGGGGGAGTTCAGATACGCAGTATTTT | CASSVAGGSSDTQYF
- | TRBJ2-1 | - | TRBV2 | TGTGCCAGCGGGGACACTAGCACAAATACCAATTATTTT | CASGDTSTNTNYF
- | TRBJ2-5 | TRBD1 | TRBV9 | TGTGCCAGCAGCGAAGGGGGGACAGGGGTGAACACTCAGTACTTC | CASSEGGTGVNTQYF
- | TRBJ2-1 | - | TRBV20-1 | TGCAGCGCTGGACCGGGTATGGGTAAAGGGGAGCACGAGCAGCTCTTC | CSAGPGMGKGEHEQLF